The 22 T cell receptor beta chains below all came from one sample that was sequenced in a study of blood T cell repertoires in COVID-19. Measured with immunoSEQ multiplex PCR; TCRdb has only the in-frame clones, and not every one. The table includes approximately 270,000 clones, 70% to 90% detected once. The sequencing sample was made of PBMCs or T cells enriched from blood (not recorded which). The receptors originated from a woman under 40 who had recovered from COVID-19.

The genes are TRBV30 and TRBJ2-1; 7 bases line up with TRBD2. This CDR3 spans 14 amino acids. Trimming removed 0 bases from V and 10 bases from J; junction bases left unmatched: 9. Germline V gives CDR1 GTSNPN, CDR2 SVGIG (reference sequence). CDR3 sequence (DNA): TGTGCCTGGAGTGTGATGGGGGGGGTTAGGGAGCAGTTCTTC. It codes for CAWSVMGGVREQFF. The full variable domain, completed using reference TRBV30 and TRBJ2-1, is SQTIHQWPATLVQPVGSPLSLECTVEGTSNPNLYWYRQAAGRGLQLLFYSVGIGQISSEVPQNLSASRPQDRQFILSSKKLLLSDSGFYLCAWSVMGGVREQFFGPGTRLTVL.

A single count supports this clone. The CDR3 nucleotides are TGCGCCAGCAGCCAAACCCGACTATTTCAGGGGAACACCATATATTTT. Translated: CASSQTRLFQGNTIYF. The chain links TRBV4-1 to TRBJ1-3, with D perhaps TRBD1 (6 bases). The CDR3 has 16 amino acids. The germline V and J ends were trimmed by 2 bases and 7 bases, with 18 bases remaining between them. The V gene's germline CDR1 is MGHRA and CDR2 YSYEKL.

DNA of the CDR3: TGTGCCAGCAGTGAACGGGTCCTTAGGCTAGCCAAAAACATTCAGTACTTC. Translation gives CASSERVLRLAKNIQYF. The chain links TRBV2 to TRBJ2-4, with D unresolved. V lost 2 bases to trimming and J lost 0 bases, with 14 bases between them. The CDR3 runs 17 residues. CDR1 and CDR2 from the germline V gene are SNHLY and FYNNEI.

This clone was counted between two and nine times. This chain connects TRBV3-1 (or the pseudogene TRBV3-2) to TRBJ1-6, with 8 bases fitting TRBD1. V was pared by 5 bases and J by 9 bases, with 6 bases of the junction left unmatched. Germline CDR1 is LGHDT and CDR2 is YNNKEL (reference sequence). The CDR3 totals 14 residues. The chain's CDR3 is CASSGQGRGSPLHF. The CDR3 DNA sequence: TGTGCCAGCAGCGGACAGGGACGGGGTTCACCCCTCCACTTT.

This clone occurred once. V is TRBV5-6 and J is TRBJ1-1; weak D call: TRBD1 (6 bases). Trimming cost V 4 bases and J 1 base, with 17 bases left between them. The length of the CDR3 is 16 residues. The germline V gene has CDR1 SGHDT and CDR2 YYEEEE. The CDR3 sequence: CASSPAQGDKNTEAFF. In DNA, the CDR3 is TGTGCCAGCAGCCCAGCACAGGGAGACAAGAACACTGAAGCTTTCTTT. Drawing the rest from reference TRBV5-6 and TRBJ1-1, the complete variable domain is DAGVTQSPTHLIKTRGQQVTLRCSPKSGHDTVSWYQQALGQGPQFIFQYYEEEERQRGNFPDRFSGHQFPNYSSELNVNALLLGDSALYLCASSPAQGDKNTEAFFGQGTRLTVV.

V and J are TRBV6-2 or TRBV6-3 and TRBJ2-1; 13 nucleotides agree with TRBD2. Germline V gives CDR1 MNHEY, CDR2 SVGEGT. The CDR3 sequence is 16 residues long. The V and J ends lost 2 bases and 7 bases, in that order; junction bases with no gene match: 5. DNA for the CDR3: TGTGCCAGCAGTTACAAGTTACTAGCGGGGGGGAATGAGCAGTTCTTC. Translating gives CASSYKLLAGGNEQFF.

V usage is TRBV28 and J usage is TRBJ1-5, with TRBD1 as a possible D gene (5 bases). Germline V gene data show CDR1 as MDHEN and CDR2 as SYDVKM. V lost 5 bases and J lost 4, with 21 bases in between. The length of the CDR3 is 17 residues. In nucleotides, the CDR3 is TGTGCCAGCAGTCGATATAGACAGCCCCCGATTAATCAGCCCCAGCATTTT. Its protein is CASSRYRQPPINQPQHF.

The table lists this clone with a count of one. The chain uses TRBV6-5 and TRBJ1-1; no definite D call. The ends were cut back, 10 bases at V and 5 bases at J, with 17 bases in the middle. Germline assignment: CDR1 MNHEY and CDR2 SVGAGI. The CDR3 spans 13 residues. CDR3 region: CAIPSSRGTEAFF. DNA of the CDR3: TGTGCCATCCCCTCTTCCCGAGGGACTGAAGCTTTCTTT.

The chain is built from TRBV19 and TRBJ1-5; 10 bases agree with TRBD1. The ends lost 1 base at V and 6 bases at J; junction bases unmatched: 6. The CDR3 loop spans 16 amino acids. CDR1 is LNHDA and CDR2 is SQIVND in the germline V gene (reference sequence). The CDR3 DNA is TGTGCCAGTAGTATAGGGGACAGGGGCGCGGGTCAGCCCCAGCATTTT. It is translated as CASSIGDRGAGQPQHF.

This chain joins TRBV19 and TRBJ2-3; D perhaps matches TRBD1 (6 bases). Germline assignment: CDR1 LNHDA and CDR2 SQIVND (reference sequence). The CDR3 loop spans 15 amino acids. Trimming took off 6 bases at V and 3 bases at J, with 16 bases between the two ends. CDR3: CASSYAGARTDTQYF. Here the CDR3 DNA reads TGTGCCAGTAGCTATGCAGGGGCGAGAACAGATACGCAGTATTTT.

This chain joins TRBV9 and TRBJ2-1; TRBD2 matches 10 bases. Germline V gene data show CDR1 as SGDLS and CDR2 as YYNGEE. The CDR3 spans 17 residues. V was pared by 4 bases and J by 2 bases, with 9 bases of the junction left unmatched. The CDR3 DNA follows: TGTGCCAGCAGCTCCAAAACCAGCGGGAGGGCCTACAATGAGCAGTTCTTC. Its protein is CASSSKTSGRAYNEQFF.

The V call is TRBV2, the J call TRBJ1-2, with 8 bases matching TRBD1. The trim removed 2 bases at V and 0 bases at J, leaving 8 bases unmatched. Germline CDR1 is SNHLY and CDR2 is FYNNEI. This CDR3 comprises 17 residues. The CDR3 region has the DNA TGTGCCAGCAGTGAACCCGCCAGGGGGCTAGCTAACTATGGCTACACCTTC. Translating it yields CASSEPARGLANYGYTF. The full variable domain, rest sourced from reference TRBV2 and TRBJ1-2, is EPEVTQTPSHQVTQMGQEVILRCVPISNHLYFYWYRQILGQKVEFLVSFYNNEISEKSEIFDDQFSVERPDGSNFTLKIRSTKLEDSAMYFCASSEPARGLANYGYTFGSGTRLTVV.

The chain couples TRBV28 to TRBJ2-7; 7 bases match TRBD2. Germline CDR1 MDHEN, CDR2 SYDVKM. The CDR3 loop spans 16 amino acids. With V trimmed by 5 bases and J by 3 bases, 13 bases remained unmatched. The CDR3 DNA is TGTGCCAGCAGTAGCCCTTCACGGGGGGTTAGCTACGAGCAGTACTTC. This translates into CASSSPSRGVSYEQYF.

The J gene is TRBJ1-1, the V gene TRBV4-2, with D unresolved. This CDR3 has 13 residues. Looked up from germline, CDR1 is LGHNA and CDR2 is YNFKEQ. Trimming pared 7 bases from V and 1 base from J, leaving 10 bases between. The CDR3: CASTSKSNTEAFF. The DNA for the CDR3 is TGTGCCAGCACCTCAAAATCGAACACTGAAGCTTTCTTT.

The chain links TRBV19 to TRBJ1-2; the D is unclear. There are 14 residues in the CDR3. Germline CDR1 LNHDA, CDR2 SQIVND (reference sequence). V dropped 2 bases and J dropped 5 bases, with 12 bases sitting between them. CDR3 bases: TGTGCCAGTAGTATAAGTCGGGGTCCTTATGGCTACACCTTC. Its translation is CASSISRGPYGYTF.

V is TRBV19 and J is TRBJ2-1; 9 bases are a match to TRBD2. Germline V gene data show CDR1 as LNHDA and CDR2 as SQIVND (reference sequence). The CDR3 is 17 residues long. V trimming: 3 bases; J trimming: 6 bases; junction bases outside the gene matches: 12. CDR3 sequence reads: CASSIPLAGNPFNEQFF. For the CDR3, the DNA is TGTGCCAGTAGTATTCCCCTAGCGGGAAACCCTTTCAATGAGCAGTTCTTC.

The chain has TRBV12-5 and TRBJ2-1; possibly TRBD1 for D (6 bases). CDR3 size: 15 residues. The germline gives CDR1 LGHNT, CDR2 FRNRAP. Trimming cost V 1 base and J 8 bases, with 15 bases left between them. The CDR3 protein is CASGLGQASWDEQFF. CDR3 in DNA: TGTGCTAGTGGTTTGGGACAGGCCTCCTGGGATGAGCAGTTCTTC.

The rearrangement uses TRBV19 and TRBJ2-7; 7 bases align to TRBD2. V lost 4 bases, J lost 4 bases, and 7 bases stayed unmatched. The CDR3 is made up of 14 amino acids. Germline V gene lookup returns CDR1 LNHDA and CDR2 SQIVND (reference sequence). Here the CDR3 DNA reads TGTGCCAGTAGTACTCCTGGCGGGAGTTACGAGCAGTACTTC. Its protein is CASSTPGGSYEQYF.

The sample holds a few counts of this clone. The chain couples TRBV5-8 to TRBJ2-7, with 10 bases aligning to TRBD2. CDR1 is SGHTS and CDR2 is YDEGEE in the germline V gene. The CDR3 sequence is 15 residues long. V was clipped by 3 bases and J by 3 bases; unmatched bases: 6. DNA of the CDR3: TGTGCCAGCAGCTCTCGAAGCGGGGGGGTCTACGAGCAGTACTTC. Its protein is CASSSRSGGVYEQYF.

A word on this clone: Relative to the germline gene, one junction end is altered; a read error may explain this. The CDR3 DNA is TGTGTCAGTAGTATGGGGAGAAACACTGAAGCTTTCTTT. Its translation: CVSSMGRNTEAFF. V and J are TRBV19 and TRBJ1-1; no clear D. The CDR3 runs 13 residues. CDR1 and CDR2 from the germline V gene are LNHDA and SQIVND (reference sequence).

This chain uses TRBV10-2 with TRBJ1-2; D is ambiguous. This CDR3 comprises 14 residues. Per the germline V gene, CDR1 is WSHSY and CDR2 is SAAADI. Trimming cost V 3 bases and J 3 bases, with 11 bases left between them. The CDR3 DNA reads TGCGCCAGCAGTGATCTGGCGGAATACTATGGCTACACCTTC. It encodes CASSDLAEYYGYTF.

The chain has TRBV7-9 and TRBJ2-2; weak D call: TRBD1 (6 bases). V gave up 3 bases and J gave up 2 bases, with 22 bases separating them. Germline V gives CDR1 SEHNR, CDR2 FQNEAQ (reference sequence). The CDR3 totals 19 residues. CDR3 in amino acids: CASSLPDFDRTPNTGELFF. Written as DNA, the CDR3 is TGTGCCAGCAGCTTGCCCGACTTCGACAGGACCCCCAACACCGGGGAGCTGTTTTTT.